What follows describes a single T cell receptor (beta chain). This record belongs to a study of blood T cell repertoires in COVID-19. Study-wide background: Samples representing acute and convalescent COVID-19 were sourced from the United States, Italy and Spain. The analysed material was cDNA or gDNA that came from T cells, B-cell-depleted T cells, or PBMCs.

Per the authors' pipeline: Reference gene primer amplification yielded estimated nucleated cell counts. Method: immunoSEQ multiplex PCR; TCRdb's copy keeps in-frame clones and lacks some. V, J and clone size are taken as reported in that table, and D and trimming were inferred from the DNA itself. This table holds 240,000 or so clones, approximately 90% found once. CDR3 length equals 14 residues. The germline gives CDR1 SGHDN, CDR2 FVKESK. Trimming stripped 4 bases from V and 6 bases from J, with 14 bases between. J is TRBJ2-3 and V is TRBV14, with D perhaps TRBD1 (6 bases). Sequencing input: peripheral blood. This sequence was found in a woman in her 40s who had recovered from COVID-19. The CDR3 DNA reads as TGTGCCAGCAGCCGACAGGCAATCGGGGATACGCAGTATTTT. As protein: CASSRQAIGDTQYF.